The 19 T cell receptor beta chains presented below share a single source sample, sequenced in a study of T cells in localized non-small cell lung cancer. Assay: immunoSEQ multiplex PCR; the TCRdb copy retains only in-frame clones and omits some. The sample carries under 75,000 clones, about nine tenths recorded once. Sequenced here: peripheral blood, sampled before any cancer treatment. These receptors were taken from a male donor older than 55 with stage III squamous cell lung carcinoma.

The chain has TRBV7-9 and TRBJ1-2; perhaps TRBD1 as D (6 bases). Germline V gene lookup returns CDR1 SEHNR and CDR2 FQNEAQ (reference sequence). Trimming removed 1 base from V and 7 bases from J, with 16 bases in between. This CDR3 region has 15 residues. Here the CDR3 reads CASSLESPGGGGYTF. The CDR3 DNA reads TGTGCCAGCAGCTTAGAGTCGCCCGGGGGCGGTGGCTACACCTTC.

For this clone: This sample also contains other DNA sequences that code for the same CDR3. V is TRBV4-2 and J is TRBJ1-5; tentative D call: TRBD1 (6 bases). The CDR3 consists of 15 residues. Between the trimmed V and J ends, which lost 4 bases and 4 bases, there was a span of 14 bases. The germline CDR1 and CDR2 sequences are LGHNA and YNFKEQ. This CDR3 is CASSPGQGRNQPQHF. CDR3 DNA sequence: TGTGCCAGCAGCCCGGGGCAGGGGCGAAATCAGCCCCAGCATTTT.

This clone was detected once. The chain links TRBV2 to TRBJ2-1, with 11 bases matching TRBD2. Germline V CDR1 and CDR2: SNHLY, FYNNEI. CDR3 length: 16 residues. With 6 bases clipped from V and 2 bases from J, the junction kept 6 bases outside the gene matches. The CDR3 coding sequence is TGTGCCAGCAGGATGGGTAGCGGGGGGGCCTACAATGAGCAGTTCTTC. Translating it yields CASRMGSGGAYNEQFF.

This clone was found a few times. The chain recombines TRBV19 with TRBJ1-6; D is perhaps TRBD1 (6 bases). The CDR3 consists of 14 residues. Germline values: CDR1 LNHDA, CDR2 SQIVND (reference sequence). V shed 8 bases and J shed 4 bases, with 12 bases lying between them. Here the CDR3 DNA reads TGTGCCAGTGTGTCCCAGGGGTATAATTCACCCCTCCACTTT. It codes for CASVSQGYNSPLHF.

The chain links TRBV18 to TRBJ2-2, with D perhaps matching TRBD1 (6 bases). Germline V gives CDR1 KGHSH, CDR2 LQKENI. Trimming shortened V by 3 bases and J by 2 bases, and 7 bases separated the two germline ends. There are 14 residues in the CDR3. The CDR3 nucleotides read TGTGCCAGCTCACCGGGGACAAACACCGGGGAGCTGTTTTTT. Amino acid sequence: CASSPGTNTGELFF.

J is TRBJ2-3 and V is TRBV14; D is unclear. Germline CDR1 reads SGHDN; CDR2 reads FVKESK. V lost 2 bases to trimming and J lost 2 bases, with 14 bases between them. This CDR3 has 16 residues. The CDR3 reads CASSQSWSSVTDTQYF. The CDR3, as DNA: TGTGCCAGCAGCCAATCCTGGAGTTCCGTCACAGATACGCAGTATTTT.

The genes are TRBV7-2 and TRBJ1-2; D possibly corresponds to TRBD1 (5 bases). Between the trimmed V and J ends, which lost 1 base and 6 bases, there was a span of 9 bases. This CDR3 is 13 amino acids long. The V gene's germline CDR1 is SGHTA and CDR2 FQGNSA. CDR3 bases: TGTGCCAGCAGCTTAGAGGGACTTAATGGCTACACCTTC. Translating gives CASSLEGLNGYTF.

This chain uses TRBV7-2 with TRBJ2-3; unclear D gene. The V gene lost 1 base and the J gene lost 6 bases, with 14 bases spanning the gap. The germline CDR1 and CDR2 sequences are SGHTA and FQGNSA. This CDR3 spans 15 amino acids. The CDR3 spells CASSLDLGAADTQYF. In DNA form, the CDR3 reads TGTGCCAGCAGCTTAGACTTGGGTGCAGCGGATACGCAGTATTTT. The variable domain in full, completed from reference TRBV7-2 and TRBJ2-3, reads GAGVSQSPSNKVTEKGKDVELRCDPISGHTALYWYRQSLGQGLEFLIYFQGNSAPDKSGLPSDRFSAERTGGSVSTLTIQRTQQEDSAVYLCASSLDLGAADTQYFGPGTRLTVL.

This sequence joins TRBV4-2 and TRBJ2-6; possibly TRBD1 for D (5 bases). Germline CDR1 LGHNA, CDR2 YNFKEQ. This CDR3 region has 19 residues. V was pared by 0 bases and J by 0 bases, with 15 bases between. CDR3 DNA: TGTGCCAGCAGCCAAGATCGACGGCAGGGTCACTCTGGGGCCAACGTCCTGACTTTC. Its translation is CASSQDRRQGHSGANVLTF.

V is TRBV6-1 and J is TRBJ2-1, with 9 nucleotides matching TRBD2. J was trimmed by 2 bases and V by 1 base; bases with no gene match: 3. The V gene's germline CDR1 is MNHNS and CDR2 SASEGT. This CDR3 contains 16 residues. CDR3 residues: CASSEGAGGPYNEQFF. The CDR3, as DNA: TGTGCCAGCAGTGAAGGGGCGGGGGGGCCCTACAATGAGCAGTTCTTC.

V gene TRBV4-2 combines with J gene TRBJ2-3, with D perhaps matching TRBD2 (6 bases). The CDR3 has 15 residues. With 2 bases removed from V and 3 bases from J, the gap between germline ends came to 12 bases. From germline, CDR1 is LGHNA and CDR2 YNFKEQ. CDR3 in amino acids: CASSQSTGGTDTQYF. As DNA, the CDR3 is TGTGCCAGCAGCCAAAGCACCGGGGGAACAGATACGCAGTATTTT.

The chain employs TRBV4-2 and TRBJ2-1, with 15 bases that match TRBD2. Per the germline V gene, CDR1 is LGHNA and CDR2 is YNFKEQ. The CDR3 runs 15 residues. The V gene end was trimmed by 4 bases and the J gene end by 9 bases; junction bases not matched to a gene: 4. The chain's CDR3 is CASSLGTSGGFEQFF. In DNA form, the CDR3 reads TGTGCCAGCAGCCTCGGGACTAGCGGGGGGTTTGAGCAGTTCTTC.

V is TRBV5-1 and J is TRBJ2-1; D unclear. The V and J ends lost 5 bases and 5 bases respectively, with 11 bases between them. Germline loops: CDR1 SGHRS, CDR2 YFSETQ. The CDR3 contains 13 residues. In nucleotides, the CDR3 is TGCGCCAGCAGTTTAGAGATTAACAATGAGCAGTTCTTC. It translates to CASSLEINNEQFF.

The chain carries TRBV5-6 and TRBJ2-7, with D unclear. Germline CDR1 SGHDT, CDR2 YYEEEE. The CDR3 has 14 amino acids. V dropped 4 bases and J dropped 0 bases, with 11 bases sitting between them. This chain's CDR3 is CASSLYSDSYEQYV. In DNA form, the CDR3 reads TGTGCCAGCAGCCTGTACAGCGACTCCTACGAGCAGTACGTC.

This chain joins TRBV6-6 and TRBJ2-2, with TRBD2 as a possible D gene (6 bases). V was trimmed by 5 bases and J by 4 bases, leaving 17 bases between them. Germline V CDR1 and CDR2: MNHNY, SVGAGI (reference sequence). The CDR3 sequence is 16 residues long. The CDR3 bases are TGTGCCAGCAGTCGCCCCCCTGGGGGGAGCACCGGGGAGCTGTTTTTT. Its protein product is CASSRPPGGSTGELFF.

CDR3 protein: CASSNLGDGLDEQYF. The CDR3 DNA reads TGTGCCAGCTCAAACCTGGGAGACGGATTAGACGAGCAGTACTTC. V usage is TRBV18 and J usage is TRBJ2-7, with D tentatively TRBD2 (5 bases). V dropped 5 bases and J dropped 5 bases, with 19 bases sitting between them. CDR3 length: 15 residues. From germline, CDR1 is KGHSH and CDR2 LQKENI. Based on the CDR3 plus reference TRBV18 and TRBJ2-7, the full variable domain is NAGVMQNPRHLVRRRGQEARLRCSPMKGHSHVYWYRQLPEEGLKFMVYLQKENIIDESGMPKERFSAEFPKEGPSILRIQQVVRGDSAAYFCASSNLGDGLDEQYFGPGTRLTVT.

V gene TRBV5-1 combines with J gene TRBJ2-5; a possible D gene is TRBD2 (5 bases). The CDR3 totals 14 residues. Trimming removed 0 bases at V and 0 bases at J, with 6 bases between. Germline loops: CDR1 SGHRS, CDR2 YFSETQ. Here the CDR3 reads CASSLADYQETQYF. CDR3 coding DNA: TGCGCCAGCAGCTTGGCGGACTACCAAGAGACCCAGTACTTC.

V gene TRBV19 combines with J gene TRBJ1-2; 8 nucleotides match TRBD1. The trim removed 5 bases at V and 7 bases at J, leaving 12 bases unmatched. This CDR3 comprises 15 residues. The germline CDR1 and CDR2 sequences are LNHDA and SQIVND (reference sequence). The CDR3 is CASSPTMDRAGGYTF. DNA for the CDR3: TGTGCCAGTAGTCCAACAATGGACAGGGCGGGTGGCTACACCTTC.

This chain joins TRBV5-1 and TRBJ1-1; D is uncertain. Between the trimmed V and J ends, which lost 4 bases and 1 base, there was a span of 14 bases. Germline V lookup: CDR1 SGHRS, CDR2 YFSETQ. The CDR3 runs to 15 residues. The CDR3, as DNA: TGCGCCAGCAGCGCCTCGACCAGGTGGAACACTGAAGCTTTCTTT. Its protein product is CASSASTRWNTEAFF.